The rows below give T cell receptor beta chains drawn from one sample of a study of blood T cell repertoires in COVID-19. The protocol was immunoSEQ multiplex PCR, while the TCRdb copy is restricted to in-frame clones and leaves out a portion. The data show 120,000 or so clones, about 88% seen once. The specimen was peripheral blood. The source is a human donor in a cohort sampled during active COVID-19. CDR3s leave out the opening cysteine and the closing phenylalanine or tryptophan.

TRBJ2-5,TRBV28,ASSLQGAEGETQY
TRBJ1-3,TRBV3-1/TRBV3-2,ATLDYRNTIY
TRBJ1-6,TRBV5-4,ASSLELGVGSPLH
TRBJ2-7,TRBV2,AGSKKGVYEQY
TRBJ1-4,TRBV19,ASSRGDRDEKLF
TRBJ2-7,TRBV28,ASTRAGTAYEQY
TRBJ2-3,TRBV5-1,ASSLERSTDTQY
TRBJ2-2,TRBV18,ASSPERTGELF
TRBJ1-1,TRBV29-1,SVEGRLNTEAF
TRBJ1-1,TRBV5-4,ASSLRRENTEAF
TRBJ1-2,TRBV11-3,ASSLEGTENYGYT
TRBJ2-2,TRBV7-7,ASSPTGTSVPGELF
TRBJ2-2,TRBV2,AIGNEAGELF
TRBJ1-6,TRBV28,ATTRQQNSPLH
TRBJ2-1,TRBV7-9,ASSLGSGGPGNEQF
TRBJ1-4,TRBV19,ASKGTGAPGGEKLF
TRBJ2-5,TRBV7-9,ASSFAGTSQETQY
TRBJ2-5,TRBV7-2,ASSLQRGAQETQY
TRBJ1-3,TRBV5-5,ASRPGQIRSGNTIY
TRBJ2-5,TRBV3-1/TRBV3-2,ASSQVSQGSYQETQY
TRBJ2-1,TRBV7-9,ASSSPHSGKSYNEQF
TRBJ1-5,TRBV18,ASSGDNNQPQH
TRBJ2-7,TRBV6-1,ASSEPGQGRYEQY
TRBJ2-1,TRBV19,ASSIRTSGLYNEQF
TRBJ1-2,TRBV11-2,ASSPSTGFYGYT
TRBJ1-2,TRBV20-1,SASSTGYGYT
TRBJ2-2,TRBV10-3,AISASGRFTGELF
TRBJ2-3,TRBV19,ASTPDRVATQY
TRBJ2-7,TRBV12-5,ASGLGGGGMYEQY
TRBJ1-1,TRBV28,ASTKDSGYGYTEAF
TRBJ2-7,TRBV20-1,SAHTSYEQY
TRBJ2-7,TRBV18,ASSSKELGGEQY
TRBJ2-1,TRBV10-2,ASSLRNYNEQF
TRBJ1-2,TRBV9,ASSTGTGDGYT
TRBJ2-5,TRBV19,ASSPGDDHLETQY
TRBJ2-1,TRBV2,ASSDGTSGGVEQF
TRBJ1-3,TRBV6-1,ASSGQAFSSGNTIY
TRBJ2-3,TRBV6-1,ASSEVGGRGDTQY
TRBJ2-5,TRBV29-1,SVTDGAETQY
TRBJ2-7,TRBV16,ASSQLTQSQRKQY
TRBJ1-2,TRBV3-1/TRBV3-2,ASSQAGIYYGYT
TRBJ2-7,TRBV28,ASSLLDSSYEQY
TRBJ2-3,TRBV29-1,SVEPGLGTDTQY
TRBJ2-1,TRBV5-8,ASSAWIGLAGGSYNEQF
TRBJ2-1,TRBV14,ASSQLGVSSYNEQF
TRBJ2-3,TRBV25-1,ASSDRGLDTDTQY
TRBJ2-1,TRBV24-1,ATSDDAGGLEQF
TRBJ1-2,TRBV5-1,ASGTGSPNGYT
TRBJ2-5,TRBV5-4,ASSFRGAQETQY
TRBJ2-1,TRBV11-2,ASSNHTGTRGNEQF
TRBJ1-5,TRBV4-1,ASSQEVGRVGDQPQH